This TCR beta chain comes out of a study of cytomegalovirus exposure and HLA in healthy donors. Primers: 60 Vbeta forward and 13 Jbeta reverse. The method was immunoSEQ multiplex PCR; TCRdb's version includes in-frame clones alone and lacks a portion of them. The repertoire holds 75,000 or so clones, with roughly 80% as singletons. Germline V gene data show CDR1 as MGHRA and CDR2 as YSYEKL. The V and J ends lost 1 base and 6 bases, in that order; junction bases with no gene match: 6. The CDR3 is 15 amino acids. The chain combines TRBV4-1 with TRBJ2-7; 10 bases are a match to TRBD2. Sequencing was performed on PBMCs. The clonotype originates from a woman in her twenties or thirties in good health and CMV-seropositive. This CDR3 is CASSQAGTSAGEQYF. The CDR3 DNA reads as TGCGCCAGCAGCCAAGCGGGGACTAGCGCCGGCGAGCAGTACTTC.